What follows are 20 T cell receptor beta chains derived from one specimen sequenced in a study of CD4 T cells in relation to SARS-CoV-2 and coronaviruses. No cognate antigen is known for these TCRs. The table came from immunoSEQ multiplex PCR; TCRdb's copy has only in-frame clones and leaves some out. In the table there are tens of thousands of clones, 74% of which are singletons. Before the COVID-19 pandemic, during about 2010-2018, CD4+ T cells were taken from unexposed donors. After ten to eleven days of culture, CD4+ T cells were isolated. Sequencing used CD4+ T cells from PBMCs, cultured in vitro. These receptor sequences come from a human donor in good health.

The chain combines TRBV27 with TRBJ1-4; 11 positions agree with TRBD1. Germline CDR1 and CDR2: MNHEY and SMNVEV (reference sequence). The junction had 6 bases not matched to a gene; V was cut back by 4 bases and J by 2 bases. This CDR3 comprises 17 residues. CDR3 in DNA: TGTGCCAGCAGTTCGGGGTGGACAGGGGGCACTAATGAAAAACTGTTTTTT. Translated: CASSSGWTGGTNEKLFF.

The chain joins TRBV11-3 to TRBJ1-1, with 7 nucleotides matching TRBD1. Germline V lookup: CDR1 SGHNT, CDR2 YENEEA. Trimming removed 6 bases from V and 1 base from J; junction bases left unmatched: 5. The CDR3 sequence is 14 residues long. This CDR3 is CASSPGQANTEAFF. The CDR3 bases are TGTGCCAGCAGTCCAGGACAGGCGAACACTGAAGCTTTCTTT.

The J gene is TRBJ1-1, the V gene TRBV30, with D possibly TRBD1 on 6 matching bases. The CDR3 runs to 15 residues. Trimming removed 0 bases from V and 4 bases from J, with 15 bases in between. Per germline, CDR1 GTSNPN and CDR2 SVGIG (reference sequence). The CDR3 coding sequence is TGTGCCTGGAGTGTTGTTAGTAGGGGGGTCACTGAAGCTTTCTTT. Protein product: CAWSVVSRGVTEAFF.

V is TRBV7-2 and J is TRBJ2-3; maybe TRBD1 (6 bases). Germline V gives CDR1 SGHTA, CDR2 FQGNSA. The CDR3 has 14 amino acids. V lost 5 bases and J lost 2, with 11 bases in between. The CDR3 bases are TGTGCCAGCAGCCGGGACACTACCACAGATACGCAGTATTTT. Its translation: CASSRDTTTDTQYF.

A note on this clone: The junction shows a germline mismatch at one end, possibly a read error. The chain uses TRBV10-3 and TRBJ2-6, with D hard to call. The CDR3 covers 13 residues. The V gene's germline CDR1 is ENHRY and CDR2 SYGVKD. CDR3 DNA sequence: TGTGCCACCAGTGAGGCTGGGGCCAACGTCCTGACTTTC. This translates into CATSEAGANVLTF.

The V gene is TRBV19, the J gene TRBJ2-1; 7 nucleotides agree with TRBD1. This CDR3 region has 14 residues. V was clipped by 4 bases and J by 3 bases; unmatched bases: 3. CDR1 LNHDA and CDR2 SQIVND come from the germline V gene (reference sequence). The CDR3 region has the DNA TGTGCCAGTAGTAGGGGACAGCTCTACAATGAGCAGTTCTTC. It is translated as CASSRGQLYNEQFF.

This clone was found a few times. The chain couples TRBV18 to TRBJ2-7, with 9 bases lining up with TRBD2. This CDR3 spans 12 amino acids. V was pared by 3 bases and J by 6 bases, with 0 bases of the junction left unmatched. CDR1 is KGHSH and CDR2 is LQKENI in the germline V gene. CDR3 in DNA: TGTGCCAGCTCACCTAGCGGGAGCGAGCAGTACTTC. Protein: CASSPSGSEQYF.

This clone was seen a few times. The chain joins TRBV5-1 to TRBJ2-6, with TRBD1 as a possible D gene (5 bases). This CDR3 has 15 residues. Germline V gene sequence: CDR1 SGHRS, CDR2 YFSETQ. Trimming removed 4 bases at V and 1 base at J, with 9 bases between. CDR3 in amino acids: CASSPRTSGANVLTF. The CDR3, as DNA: TGCGCCAGCAGCCCGAGGACATCTGGGGCCAACGTCCTGACTTTC. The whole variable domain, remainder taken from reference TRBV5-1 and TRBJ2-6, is KAGVTQTPRYLIKTRGQQVTLSCSPISGHRSVSWYQQTPGQGLQFLFEYFSETQRNKGNFPGRFSGRQFSNSRSEMNVSTLELGDSALYLCASSPRTSGANVLTFGAGSRLTVL.

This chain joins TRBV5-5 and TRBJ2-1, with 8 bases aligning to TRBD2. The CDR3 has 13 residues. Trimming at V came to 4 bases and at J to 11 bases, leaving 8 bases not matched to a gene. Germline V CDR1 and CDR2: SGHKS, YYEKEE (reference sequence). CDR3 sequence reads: CASSLLLAGQQFF. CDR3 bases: TGTGCCAGCAGCCTCCTTCTAGCGGGCCAGCAGTTCTTC.

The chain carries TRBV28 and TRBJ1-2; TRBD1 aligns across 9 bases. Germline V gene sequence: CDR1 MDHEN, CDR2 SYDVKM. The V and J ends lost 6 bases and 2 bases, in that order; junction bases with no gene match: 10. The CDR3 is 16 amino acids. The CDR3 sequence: CASSTPPGQGNYGYTF. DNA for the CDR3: TGTGCCAGCAGCACCCCTCCGGGACAGGGCAACTATGGCTACACCTTC.

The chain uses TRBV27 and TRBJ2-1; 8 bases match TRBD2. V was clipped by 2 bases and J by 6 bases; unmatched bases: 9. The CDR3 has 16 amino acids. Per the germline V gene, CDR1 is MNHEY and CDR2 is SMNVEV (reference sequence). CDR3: CASSLVRGRWGNEQFF. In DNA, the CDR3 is TGTGCCAGCAGTTTAGTCCGCGGGAGGTGGGGCAATGAGCAGTTCTTC.

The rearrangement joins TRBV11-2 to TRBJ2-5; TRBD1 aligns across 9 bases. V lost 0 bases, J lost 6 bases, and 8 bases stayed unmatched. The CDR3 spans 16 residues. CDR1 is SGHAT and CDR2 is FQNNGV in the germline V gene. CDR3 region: CASSLDLGDRAKTQYF. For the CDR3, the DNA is TGTGCCAGCAGCTTAGATCTCGGGGACAGGGCCAAGACCCAGTACTTC.

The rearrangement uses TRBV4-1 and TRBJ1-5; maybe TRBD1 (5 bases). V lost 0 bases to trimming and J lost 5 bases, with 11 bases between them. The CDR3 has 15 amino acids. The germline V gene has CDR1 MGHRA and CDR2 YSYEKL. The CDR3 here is CASSQDSAGHQPQHF. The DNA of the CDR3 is TGCGCCAGCAGCCAAGATTCGGCGGGGCATCAGCCCCAGCATTTT.

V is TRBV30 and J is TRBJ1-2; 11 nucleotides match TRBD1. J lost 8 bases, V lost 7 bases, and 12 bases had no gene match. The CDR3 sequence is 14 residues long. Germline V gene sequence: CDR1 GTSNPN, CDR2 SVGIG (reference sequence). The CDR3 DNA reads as TGTGCCTCAAGGGGGGACAGGGGGGTTGGCGGCTACACCTTC. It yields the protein CASRGDRGVGGYTF. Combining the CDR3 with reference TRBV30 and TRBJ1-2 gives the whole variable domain SQTIHQWPATLVQPVGSPLSLECTVEGTSNPNLYWYRQAAGRGLQLLFYSVGIGQISSEVPQNLSASRPQDRQFILSSKKLLLSDSGFYLCASRGDRGVGGYTFGSGTRLTVV.

The CDR3 loop is CASSRTSGSRQETQYF. CDR3 nucleotide sequence: TGCGCCAGCAGTAGGACTAGCGGGAGCCGACAAGAGACCCAGTACTTC. This chain joins TRBV10-2 and TRBJ2-5; 13 bases agree with TRBD2. The V and J ends lost 5 bases and 2 bases, in that order; junction bases with no gene match: 5. Germline V gives CDR1 WSHSY, CDR2 SAAADI. CDR3 length equals 16 residues.

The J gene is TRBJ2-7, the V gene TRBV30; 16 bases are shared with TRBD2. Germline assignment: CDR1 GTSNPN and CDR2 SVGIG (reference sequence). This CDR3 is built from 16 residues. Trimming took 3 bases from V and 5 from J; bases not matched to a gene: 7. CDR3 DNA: TGTGCCTGGAGGTCAGGGACTAGCGGGAGGGCCCACGAGCAGTACTTC. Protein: CAWRSGTSGRAHEQYF.

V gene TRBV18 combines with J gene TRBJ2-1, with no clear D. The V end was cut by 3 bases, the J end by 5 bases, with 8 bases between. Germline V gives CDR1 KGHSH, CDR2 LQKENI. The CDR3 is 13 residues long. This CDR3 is CASSPIPHNEQFF. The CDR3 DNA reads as TGTGCCAGCTCACCTATACCGCACAATGAGCAGTTCTTC.

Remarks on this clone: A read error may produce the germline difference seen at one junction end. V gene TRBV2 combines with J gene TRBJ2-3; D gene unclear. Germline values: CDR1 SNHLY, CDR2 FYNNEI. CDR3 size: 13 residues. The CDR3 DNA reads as TGTGCCACCTCACCCAGAGACACAGATACGCGGTATTTT. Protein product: CATSPRDTDTRYF. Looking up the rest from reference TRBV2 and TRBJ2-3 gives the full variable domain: EPEVTQTPSHQVTQMGQEVILRCVPISNHLYFYWYRQILGQKVEFLVSFYNNEISEKSEIFDDQFSVERPDGSNFTLKIRSTKLEDSAMYFCATSPRDTDTRYFGPGTRLTVL.

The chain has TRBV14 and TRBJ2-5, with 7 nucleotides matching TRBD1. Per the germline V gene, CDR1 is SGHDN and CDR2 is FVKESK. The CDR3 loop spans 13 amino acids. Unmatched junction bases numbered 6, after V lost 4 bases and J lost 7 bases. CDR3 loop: CASSPGTVGTQYF. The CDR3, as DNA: TGTGCCAGCAGCCCCGGGACAGTGGGGACCCAGTACTTC. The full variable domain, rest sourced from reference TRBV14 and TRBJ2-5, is EAGVTQFPSHSVIEKGQTVTLRCDPISGHDNLYWYRRVMGKEIKFLLHFVKESKQDESGMPNNRFLAERTGGTYSTLKVQPAELEDSGVYFCASSPGTVGTQYFGPGTRLLVL.

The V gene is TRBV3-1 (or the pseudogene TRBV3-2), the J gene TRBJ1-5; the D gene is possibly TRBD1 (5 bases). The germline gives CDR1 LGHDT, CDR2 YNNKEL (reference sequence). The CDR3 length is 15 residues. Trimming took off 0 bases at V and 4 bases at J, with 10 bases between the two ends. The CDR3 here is CASSQDPTENQPQHF. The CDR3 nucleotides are TGTGCCAGCAGCCAAGACCCGACAGAAAATCAGCCCCAGCATTTT.